This T cell receptor beta chain emerged from a study of T cell responses to AZD1222 COVID-19 vaccine. The CDR3 spans 14 residues. Germline-derived CDR1 and CDR2 are SNHLY and FYNNEI. With 3 bases clipped from V and 10 bases from J, the junction kept 5 bases outside the gene matches. Study-wide results and caveats: Sampling that yielded the repertoires occurred only after the peak T cell response. An increase in Spike-specific TCR breadth and depth was observed after two AZD1222 doses.

The protocol was immunoSEQ multiplex PCR, while the TCRdb copy is restricted to in-frame clones and leaves out a portion. In the table there are 150,000 to 200,000 clones, approximately 89% of which are singletons. This clone came up a few times. Antigen specificity is unknown. At the DNA level, this CDR3 is encoded by other sequences in the same sample as well. The TCR sequence derives from an adult in good health. The sequencing used peripheral blood, collected on day 0 of AZD1222 vaccination. J is TRBJ1-6 and V is TRBV2, with 8 bases aligning to TRBD1. CDR3 protein: CASSEGTGRSPLHF. The CDR3 bases are TGTGCCAGCAGTGAGGGGACAGGTCGGTCACCCCTCCACTTT. The complete variable domain, with remaining parts taken from reference TRBV2 and TRBJ1-6, reads EPEVTQTPSHQVTQMGQEVILRCVPISNHLYFYWYRQILGQKVEFLVSFYNNEISEKSEIFDDQFSVERPDGSNFTLKIRSTKLEDSAMYFCASSEGTGRSPLHFGNGTRLTVT.